One sample yielded the 3 T cell receptor beta chains listed below, sequenced in a study of human T cells and chemical hapten exposure. Using its own MiXCR run on the RACE reads, TCRdb lists one record per CDR3 protein. Of tens of thousands of distinct CDR3 sequences detected, around an eighth appear once; the ten largest clones hold 2.4%. Time point specified: patch test 3, about 24 weeks after DPC sensitization. As to treatment: therapeutic diphenylcyclopropenone sensitization with weekly scalp DPC. The sequenced sample was whole blood, obtained in connection with sensitization to the hapten diphenylcyclopropenone (DPC). The receptors shown here come from a young man with alopecia areata. Some clones in this sample may be carry-over from other donors' samples.

This clonotype was observed a few times. The chain recombines TRBV7-8 with TRBJ1-2; 9 bases are shared with TRBD1. Germline trimming cut 4 bases from V and 4 bases from J; bases unmatched to any gene: 10. The germline V gene has CDR1 SGHVS and CDR2 FQNEAQ. The CDR3 covers 16 residues. The CDR3 spells CASSSGRQGGGYGYTF. In DNA form, the CDR3 reads TGTGCCAGCAGCTCCGGTCGACAGGGGGGCGGCTATGGCTACACCTTC.

Many counts were recorded for this clonotype. This chain joins TRBV7-9 and TRBJ2-7; either TRBD1 or TRBD2 may supply D (5 bases each). The CDR3 is made up of 14 amino acids. Trimming took 8 bases from V and 0 from J, leaving 14 bases between them. CDR1 SEHNR and CDR2 FQNEAQ come from the germline V gene (reference sequence). The CDR3 here is CASRPGASSYEQYF. The CDR3 DNA reads as TGTGCCAGCCGGCCCGGGGCGAGCTCCTACGAGCAGTACTTC. The entire variable domain, with the rest obtained from reference TRBV7-9 and TRBJ2-7, is as follows: DTGVSQNPRHKITKRGQNVTFRCDPISEHNRLYWYRQTLGQGPEFLTYFQNEAQLEKSRLLSDRFSAERPKGSFSTLEIQRTEQGDSAMYLCASRPGASSYEQYFGPGTRLTVT.

This clonotype has ten or more counts. This chain connects TRBV6-6 to TRBJ2-7; D unresolved. The length of the CDR3 is 11 residues. Trimming pared 2 bases from V and 5 bases from J, leaving 4 bases between. Per the germline V gene, CDR1 is MNHNY and CDR2 is SVGAGI (reference sequence). The CDR3 sequence is CASSYGDEQYF. The DNA for the CDR3 is TGTGCCAGCAGTTACGGGGACGAGCAGTACTTC.